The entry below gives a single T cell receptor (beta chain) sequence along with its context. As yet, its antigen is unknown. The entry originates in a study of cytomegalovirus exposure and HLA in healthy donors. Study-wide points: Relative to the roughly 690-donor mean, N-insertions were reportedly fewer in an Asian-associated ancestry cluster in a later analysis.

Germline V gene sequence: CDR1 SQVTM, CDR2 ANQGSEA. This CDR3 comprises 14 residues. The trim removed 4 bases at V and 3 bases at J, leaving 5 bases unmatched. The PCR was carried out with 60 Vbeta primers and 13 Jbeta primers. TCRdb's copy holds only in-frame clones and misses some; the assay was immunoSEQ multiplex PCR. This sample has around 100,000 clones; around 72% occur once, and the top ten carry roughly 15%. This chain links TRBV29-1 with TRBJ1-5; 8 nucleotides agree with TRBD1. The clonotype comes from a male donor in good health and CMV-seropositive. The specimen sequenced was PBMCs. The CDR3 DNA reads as TGCAGCGTTGCCGGGACAGGAATCAATCAGCCCCAGCATTTT. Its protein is CSVAGTGINQPQHF.